Below are 16 T cell receptor beta chains sequenced from a single sample in a study of regulatory T cells in long-lasting Graves disease. Libraries of TCR beta came from iRepertoire HTBI primers plus Arm-PCR of CDR3 regions. MiXCR, applied by TCRdb to the multiplex PCR reads, yields one record per CDR3 protein. The sample consists of 400,000 to 450,000 distinct CDR3 sequences, around 15% of them appearing once. Time point here: newly diagnosed GD, antithyroid drugs for less than 3 months. From PBMCs, RNA was extracted and then used to make the TCR library. This same sample was also part of a study on T cells in Graves' hyperthyroidism and ophthalmopathy.

The source was peripheral blood mononuclear cells (PBMCs), collected at new diagnosis, from a patient treated with antithyroid drugs. These receptors were taken from a woman aged 25 to 39 with Graves disease.

This clonotype has only a few counts. This chain links TRBV15 with TRBJ2-7, with D tentatively TRBD2 (5 bases). Trimming pared 0 bases from V and 3 bases from J, leaving 12 bases between. The CDR3 is made up of 15 amino acids. Germline CDR1 LNHNV, CDR2 YYDKDF (reference sequence). CDR3 residues: CATSRERGSLYEQYF. Here the CDR3 DNA reads TGTGCCACCAGCAGAGAACGGGGTTCCCTCTACGAGCAGTACTTC.

This clonotype appeared a few times. This sequence joins TRBV29-1 and TRBJ2-6; TRBD2 might be the D (5 bases). The CDR3 has 14 amino acids. Trimming stripped 4 bases from V and 1 base from J, with 8 bases between. Per the germline V gene, CDR1 is SQVTM and CDR2 is ANQGSEA. The CDR3 DNA reads as TGCAGCGTTGGTAGCGAATCTGGGGCCAACGTCCTGACTTTC. As protein: CSVGSESGANVLTF. Full variable domain (missing parts from reference TRBV29-1 and TRBJ2-6): SAVISQKPSRDICQRGTSLTIQCQVDSQVTMMFWYRQQPGQSLTLIATANQGSEATYESGFVIDKFPISRPNLTFSTLTVSNMSPEDSSIYLCSVGSESGANVLTFGAGSRLTVL.

This clonotype was counted many times. The DNA of the CDR3 is TGTGCCAGCAGTTCCCGGGACAGGATTTATGGCTACACCTTC. This translates into CASSSRDRIYGYTF. The rearrangement uses TRBV27 and TRBJ1-2, with 8 bases fitting TRBD1. V shed 4 bases and J 5 bases; nucleotides not matched to a gene: 6. CDR3 length equals 14 residues. Germline V lookup: CDR1 MNHEY, CDR2 SMNVEV (reference sequence).

The CDR3 DNA reads TGTGCCACCAGCAGAAATAGGACAGGGGGCAACTATGGCTACACCTTC. It is translated as CATSRNRTGGNYGYTF. The chain recombines TRBV15 with TRBJ1-2, with 11 bases lining up with TRBD1. This CDR3 is built from 16 residues. V shed 2 bases, J shed 2 bases, and the junction held 4 bases outside the gene matches. Germline V gene sequence: CDR1 LNHNV, CDR2 YYDKDF (reference sequence). The full variable domain, in which reference TRBV15 and TRBJ1-2 provide the parts outside the CDR3, is DAMVIQNPRYQVTQFGKPVTLSCSQTLNHNVMYWYQQKSSQAPKLLFHYYDKDFNNEADTPDNFQSRRPNTSFCFLDIRSPGLGDTAMYLCATSRNRTGGNYGYTFGSGTRLTVV.

This clonotype was counted many times. DNA of the CDR3: TGTGCCAGCAGTTACGTGTTGGCTAGCGGGAGCTACGAGCAGTACTTC. As protein: CASSYVLASGSYEQYF. V usage is TRBV6-2 or TRBV6-3 and J usage is TRBJ2-7, with 10 bases identical to TRBD2. The V gene's germline CDR1 is MNHEY and CDR2 SVGEGT. Trimming removed 2 bases from V and 3 bases from J; junction bases left unmatched: 7. The CDR3 runs to 16 residues.

This chain joins TRBV18 and TRBJ2-3; 9 bases match TRBD2. CDR3 length equals 19 residues. The V segment lost 3 bases and the J segment 0 bases; nucleotides outside the gene matches: 13. Germline V gives CDR1 KGHSH, CDR2 LQKENI. The CDR3 DNA sequence: TGTGCCAGCTCACCTACCCGAGGGGCTAGCGGGACTAGCACAGATACGCAGTATTTT. It yields the protein CASSPTRGASGTSTDTQYF.

This clonotype was picked up many times. V usage is TRBV2 and J usage is TRBJ1-4; 7 nucleotides align to TRBD1. V gave up 1 base and J gave up 7 bases; unmatched junction bases: 9. The CDR3 has 16 amino acids. The germline gives CDR1 SNHLY, CDR2 FYNNEI. The CDR3 nucleotides are TGTGCCAGCAGTGAAGAGGGGACAGCGCTGGGTGAAAAACTGTTTTTT. The encoded protein is CASSEEGTALGEKLFF.

The V call is TRBV6-2 or TRBV6-3, the J call TRBJ2-3, with a tentative D call TRBD2 (6 bases). V was shortened by 6 bases and J by 4 bases, with 14 bases between the two germline ends. This CDR3 is built from 14 residues. Germline assignment: CDR1 MNHEY and CDR2 SVGEGT. The CDR3 reads CASRLGGHADTQYF. As DNA, the CDR3 is TGTGCCAGCAGATTAGGAGGGCATGCAGATACGCAGTATTTT.

This clonotype occurred many times. The rearrangement links TRBV3-1 to TRBJ2-3, with TRBD2 identical over 7 bases. V lost 0 bases and J lost 2; bases outside the gene matches: 5. This CDR3 is built from 16 residues. The germline V gene has CDR1 LGHDT and CDR2 YNNKEL (reference sequence). The CDR3 DNA follows: TGTGCCAGCAGCCAAGAGAGACTAGCCGTCACAGATACGCAGTATTTT. Translating it yields CASSQERLAVTDTQYF.

This clonotype was found a few times. The rearrangement uses TRBV20-1 and TRBJ2-1; D might be TRBD1 (5 bases). V dropped 3 bases and J dropped 1 base, with 16 bases sitting between them. Germline CDR1 DFQATT, CDR2 SNEGSKA (reference sequence). CDR3 length: 16 amino acids. CDR3 loop: CSAREQAASSYNEQFF. For the CDR3, the DNA is TGCAGTGCTAGGGAACAGGCTGCCTCTTCCTACAATGAGCAGTTCTTC.

On this clonotype: A much larger clone differs from this one at a single base, so this may be a read error. The CDR3 sequence: CASSNIPAVVYGYTF. The DNA of the CDR3 is TGTGCCAGCAGCAACATCCCGGCTGTGGTCTATGGCTACACCTTC. The chain has TRBV7-9 and TRBJ1-2; unclear D gene. V was shortened by 5 bases and J by 4 bases, with 17 bases between the two germline ends. The CDR3 covers 15 residues. Germline CDR1 is SEHNR and CDR2 is FQNEAQ (reference sequence).

The chain has TRBV9 and TRBJ2-3; 9 positions agree with TRBD1. The CDR3 is 14 amino acids. CDR1 and CDR2 (germline): SGDLS, YYNGEE. Unmatched junction bases numbered 1, after V lost 1 base and J lost 4 bases. The CDR3 loop is CASSVRTGADTQYF. The DNA for the CDR3 is TGTGCCAGCAGCGTACGGACAGGGGCAGATACGCAGTATTTT.

Note on this clonotype: Being one base from a much bigger clone, this may be a read error. For the CDR3, the DNA is TGTGCCAGCGCGTCCTTAGCCACAGGTACGCAGTATTTT. Translation: CASASLATGTQYF. The chain carries TRBV12-3 or TRBV12-4 and TRBJ2-3, with D maybe TRBD1 (5 bases). The CDR3 is 13 residues long.

This clonotype was recorded at least ten times. In DNA form, the CDR3 reads TGTGCCAGCAGCTTAAAAACTCCCGGGACTAGCGAGGCCCGGCAGTTCTTC. Residues: CASSLKTPGTSEARQFF. The chain is built from TRBV7-3 and TRBJ2-1, with 10 nucleotides matching TRBD2. Unmatched junction bases numbered 15, after V lost 1 base and J lost 12 bases. This CDR3 has 17 amino acids. From germline, CDR1 is SGHTA and CDR2 FQGTGA.

This clonotype was seen many times. The rearrangement links TRBV27 to TRBJ1-1; no clear D gene. V lost 7 bases, J lost 1 base, and 10 bases lay in between. The CDR3 sequence is 13 residues long. Germline V gives CDR1 MNHEY, CDR2 SMNVEV (reference sequence). The CDR3 coding sequence is TGTGCCAGCAATTTGGGCCCGAACACTGAAGCTTTCTTT. It encodes CASNLGPNTEAFF.

Ten or more counts support this clonotype. V gene TRBV30 combines with J gene TRBJ1-4; no definite D call. V lost 3 bases and J 0 bases, leaving 8 bases between the germline ends. This CDR3 is 14 amino acids long. Germline CDR1 and CDR2: GTSNPN and SVGIG (reference sequence). CDR3 loop: CAWRAGSTNEKLFF. The CDR3, as DNA: TGTGCCTGGAGGGCAGGATCAACTAATGAAAAACTGTTTTTT.